This T cell receptor beta chain was recorded in a study of blood T cell repertoires in COVID-19. Study-wide background: Collection of acute and convalescent COVID-19 samples took place in the United States, Italy and Spain. PBMCs, B-cell-depleted T cells, or T cells were the source of the cDNA or gDNA that made up the material.

In germline, CDR1 is SGHAT, CDR2 FQNNGV. Trimming cost V 1 base and J 4 bases, with 10 bases left between them. This CDR3 contains 14 residues. In the study's own analysis: Estimates of nucleated cell counts were drawn from the amplification of reference gene primers. Sequencing was performed with immunoSEQ multiplex PCR; in TCRdb, only in-frame clones are kept and a portion is missing. V and J calls and clone size are copied from that table; D and trimming were computed from the DNA. The sample has a few hundred thousand clones, 89% seen once; the top ten hold around 13%. The origin of this receptor is an older woman with acute or convalescent COVID-19. The chain uses TRBV11-2 and TRBJ1-2, with TRBD1 as a possible D gene (5 bases). The sample taken for sequencing was peripheral blood. CDR3 in amino acids: CASSLGGSPYGYTF. The DNA for the CDR3 is TGTGCCAGCAGCTTAGGGGGCAGTCCCTATGGCTACACCTTC.